This TCR beta chain comes out of a study of blood T cell repertoires in COVID-19. Study as a whole: Researchers got acute and convalescent COVID-19 samples from the United States, Italy and Spain. T cells, B-cell-depleted T cells, or PBMCs provided the cDNA or gDNA that served as material.

Under the authors' procedure: Quantification of nucleated cells was approximated via reference gene primer amplification. The assay was immunoSEQ multiplex PCR, and TCRdb's table has in-frame clones only and misses some. That table is the source of V, J and clone size, and D and trimming were worked out from the DNA. The sample includes 130,000 to 150,000 clones, 88% of them seen just once. Sequenced material: peripheral blood. This TCR was sampled from a human donor in a cohort sampled during active COVID-19.

DNA of the CDR3: TGTGCCAGCAGTTACTCTGCGGGAGTGGTCTACGAGCAGTACTTC. Amino acid sequence: CASSYSAGVVYEQYF. V usage is TRBV6-5 and J usage is TRBJ2-7, with 7 bases fitting TRBD2. This CDR3 spans 15 amino acids. V lost 0 bases to trimming and J lost 3 bases; unmatched junction nucleotides: 5. Germline lookup yields CDR1 MNHEY and CDR2 SVGAGI.